The 22 T cell receptor beta chains below were found in one sample sequenced in a study of OX40 agonist ivuxolimab in advanced cancers. Some clones are missing from TCRdb's copy, which holds only in-frame ones; the method was immunoSEQ multiplex PCR. The sample yields tens of thousands of clones, just over 85% seen once. The sample was CD4+ or CD8+ T cells sorted from blood, taken in a trial of the OX40 agonist ivuxolimab. These receptors originate from an adult with an advanced solid tumor such as melanoma, head and neck, liver or kidney cancer.

The chain has TRBV6-6 and TRBJ2-4; TRBD2 agrees at 8 bases. Germline CDR1 is MNHNY and CDR2 is SVGAGI (reference sequence). V lost 5 bases, J lost 9 bases, and 15 bases stayed unmatched. CDR3 size: 16 residues. The CDR3 nucleotides are TGTGCCAGCAGTCCGGCGGGTAGCGGGGAGGGTAGCATTCAGTACTTC. This encodes CASSPAGSGEGSIQYF.

This clone was found once. The chain recombines TRBV6-5 with TRBJ1-2, with 9 bases lining up with TRBD1. This CDR3 region has 15 residues. V lost 3 bases, J lost 7 bases, and 9 bases stayed unmatched. CDR1 is MNHEY, CDR2 SVGAGI, per germline. CDR3 nucleotides: TGTGCCAGCAGTTATGAGGGACAGGGAATAGGTGGCTACACCTTC. It is translated as CASSYEGQGIGGYTF.

The chain recombines TRBV27 with TRBJ1-2; 9 bases map to TRBD1. CDR1 MNHEY and CDR2 SMNVEV come from the germline V gene (reference sequence). This CDR3 is built from 13 residues. Losses at the gene ends were 5 bases for V and 8 bases for J; bases not matched to a gene: 6. The CDR3 here is CASSPGTGIGYTF. The CDR3 DNA sequence: TGTGCCAGCAGTCCCGGGACAGGGATAGGCTACACCTTC.

This clone came up a few times. The J gene is TRBJ1-4, the V gene TRBV29-1; D gene unclear. Germline values: CDR1 SQVTM, CDR2 ANQGSEA. V gave up 4 bases and J gave up 8 bases, with 11 bases separating them. The CDR3 covers 12 residues. Written as DNA, the CDR3 is TGCAGCGTTGCCTTCGTTGGGGAAAAACTGTTTTTT. Protein sequence: CSVAFVGEKLFF.

The genes are TRBV4-1 and TRBJ2-1; 9 nucleotides align to TRBD2. J was trimmed by 0 bases and V by 1 base; bases with no gene match: 4. The CDR3 is 17 amino acids. Germline V lookup: CDR1 MGHRA, CDR2 YSYEKL. The CDR3: CASSQALSGSSYNEQFF. The CDR3 nucleotides are TGCGCCAGCAGCCAAGCCCTTAGCGGGAGCTCCTACAATGAGCAGTTCTTC.

A word on this clone: A clone one base away is much larger, so this may be a read error. This chain connects TRBV10-3 to TRBJ2-5; D not resolved. CDR1 is ENHRY, CDR2 SYGVKD, per germline. The CDR3 sequence is 11 residues long. The chain's CDR3 is CASSYGETQYF. Here the CDR3 DNA reads TGTGCCAGCAGTTACGGAGAGACCCAGTACTTC.

V gene TRBV21-1 combines with J gene TRBJ2-7; the D call in the table, TRBD1, was not verified against the DNA. TRBV21-1 is designated a pseudogene. The CDR3 length is 17 residues. The CDR3 bases are TGTGCCAGCAGCAAAGAGAGCCAGGGCCTAAGCTCCTACGAGCAGTACTTC. Encoded protein: CASSKESQGLSSYEQYF.

The chain employs TRBV5-1 and TRBJ2-3; the match to TRBD2 covers 11 bases. The CDR3 spans 16 residues. Germline V CDR1 and CDR2: SGHRS, YFSETQ. Losses at the gene ends were 2 bases for V and 4 bases for J; bases not matched to a gene: 6. The DNA for the CDR3 is TGCGCCAGCAGCTTTAGCGGGGGGGCTGTGTCAGATACGCAGTATTTT. This codes for CASSFSGGAVSDTQYF.

The rearrangement uses TRBV5-4 and TRBJ1-1; unclear D gene. With 4 bases removed from V and 0 bases from J, the gap between germline ends came to 16 bases. Germline-derived CDR1 and CDR2 are SGHNT and YYREEE (reference sequence). This CDR3 is 16 amino acids long. DNA of the CDR3: TGTGCCAGCAGCGGTGGGTTTGGGAGGGTGAACACTGAAGCTTTCTTT. It yields the protein CASSGGFGRVNTEAFF.

The rearrangement uses TRBV7-2 and TRBJ1-1; 10 nucleotides agree with TRBD1. Unmatched junction bases numbered 4, after V lost 2 bases and J lost 4 bases. This CDR3 has 15 residues. Looked up from germline, CDR1 is SGHTA and CDR2 is FQGNSA. CDR3: CASSLLRQGATEAFF. The CDR3 DNA reads as TGTGCCAGCAGCTTACTCCGACAGGGGGCCACTGAAGCTTTCTTT.

This clone has only one observation. CDR3 loop: CASSYDGNTIYF. The CDR3 DNA sequence: TGCGCCAGCAGCTACGACGGAAACACCATATATTTT. The chain is built from TRBV5-1 and TRBJ1-3; the D is unclear. CDR3 length: 12 amino acids. Between the trimmed V and J ends, which lost 3 bases and 4 bases, there was a span of 5 bases. CDR1 and CDR2 (germline): SGHRS, YFSETQ.

This clone was seen more than once but under ten times. The rearrangement links TRBV5-1 to TRBJ1-1; weak D call: TRBD1 (6 bases). The CDR3 runs to 15 residues. Trimming shortened V by 4 bases and J by 1 base, and 14 bases separated the two germline ends. The V gene's germline CDR1 is SGHRS and CDR2 YFSETQ. In nucleotides, the CDR3 is TGCGCCAGCAGCCACCGGCCGGGGGCGAACACTGAAGCTTTCTTT. It translates to CASSHRPGANTEAFF.

The chain is built from TRBV6-6 and TRBJ2-5; possibly TRBD2 for D (6 bases). TRBJ2-7 explains the end of the DNA better; the J call may be wrong. CDR1 is MNHNY, CDR2 SVGAGI, per germline (reference sequence). The CDR3 sequence is 16 residues long. The CDR3 DNA is TGTGCCAGCAGTCCCCCTTCTAGCGCCTTAGGGGACGAGCAGTACTTC. Translated, it gives CASSPPSSALGDEQYF.

This chain links TRBV5-1 with TRBJ1-2; no definite D call. The CDR3 consists of 14 residues. The ends were cut back, 4 bases at V and 4 bases at J, with 14 bases in the middle. Germline CDR1 SGHRS, CDR2 YFSETQ. CDR3 DNA: TGCGCCAGCAGCACGGAAGGGTTAGGCTATGGCTACACCTTC. Translating it yields CASSTEGLGYGYTF.

This rearrangement joins TRBV4-1 to TRBJ1-5; 11 nucleotides line up with TRBD1. The germline V gene has CDR1 MGHRA and CDR2 YSYEKL. The junction had 7 bases not matched to a gene; V was cut back by 9 bases and J by 3 bases. The CDR3 loop spans 15 amino acids. Here the CDR3 reads CASSRTGGDNQPQHF. The DNA for the CDR3 is TGCGCCAGTTCGCGGACAGGGGGCGACAATCAGCCCCAGCATTTT.

The V and J genes are TRBV19 and TRBJ2-1; 12 nucleotides line up with TRBD2. CDR3 length: 15 residues. V was clipped by 6 bases and J by 1 base; unmatched bases: 1. Germline lookup yields CDR1 LNHDA and CDR2 SQIVND (reference sequence). Here the CDR3 reads CASSLAGGSYNEQFF. In DNA, the CDR3 is TGTGCCAGTAGCCTAGCGGGAGGGTCCTACAATGAGCAGTTCTTC.

The chain links TRBV5-1 to TRBJ2-5; tentatively, D is TRBD1 or TRBD2 (6 bases each). Germline V CDR1 and CDR2: SGHRS, YFSETQ. The CDR3 covers 13 residues. Deletions cut 4 bases from V and 4 bases from J, with 11 bases between. CDR3 amino acids: CASSPEGGETQYF. CDR3 nucleotide sequence: TGCGCCAGCAGCCCTGAGGGGGGAGAGACCCAGTACTTC. Complete variable domain (other parts from reference TRBV5-1 and TRBJ2-5): KAGVTQTPRYLIKTRGQQVTLSCSPISGHRSVSWYQQTPGQGLQFLFEYFSETQRNKGNFPGRFSGRQFSNSRSEMNVSTLELGDSALYLCASSPEGGETQYFGPGTRLLVL.

This clone was recorded only once. This chain uses TRBV7-8 with TRBJ1-1; D is uncertain. Germline V gives CDR1 SGHVS, CDR2 FQNEAQ. V was cut by 4 bases and J by 5 bases, with 20 bases left in between. CDR3 length equals 16 residues. In DNA, the CDR3 is TGTGCCAGCAGCTGGTCCTCTGGGGTAGGGAGGACTGAAGCTTTCTTT. It yields the protein CASSWSSGVGRTEAFF.

The chain is built from TRBV29-1 and TRBJ2-5; 7 bases align to TRBD2. The J call may be wrong; the DNA end is better matched by TRBJ2-7. This CDR3 spans 15 amino acids. CDR1 and CDR2 (germline): SQVTM, ANQGSEA. The CDR3 coding sequence is TGCAGCGTTGAAAGGGCGGGAGAGGGGTACTACGAGCAGTACTTC. Protein: CSVERAGEGYYEQYF.

CDR3 residues: CASSQEVGAFYGYTF. For the CDR3, the DNA is TGTGCCAGCAGCCAAGAAGTGGGGGCGTTCTATGGCTACACCTTC. This chain joins TRBV14 and TRBJ1-2; the D gene is possibly TRBD1 (6 bases). This CDR3 comprises 15 residues. Germline lookup yields CDR1 SGHDN and CDR2 FVKESK. V lost 0 bases, J lost 4 bases, and 12 bases lay in between.

This chain uses TRBV4-2 with TRBJ2-7, with 11 positions matching TRBD2. The trim removed 0 bases at V and 3 bases at J, leaving 1 base unmatched. CDR1 is LGHNA and CDR2 is YNFKEQ in the germline V gene. This CDR3 has 15 amino acids. The CDR3 DNA follows: TGTGCCAGCAGCCAAGATAGCGGGAGGGTCTACGAGCAGTACTTC. Protein sequence: CASSQDSGRVYEQYF.

The chain recombines TRBV7-9 with TRBJ2-5, with TRBD2 matching 7 bases. V lost 4 bases to trimming and J lost 1 base; unmatched junction nucleotides: 3. Germline CDR1 and CDR2: SEHNR and FQNEAQ (reference sequence). The CDR3 contains 14 residues. In DNA form, the CDR3 reads TGTGCCAGCAGCTCACTAGCGACCCAAGAGACCCAGTACTTC. It is translated as CASSSLATQETQYF.